The 28 T cell receptor beta chains in this list originate from one sample, sequenced in a study of blood T cell repertoires in COVID-19. Measured with immunoSEQ multiplex PCR; TCRdb has only the in-frame clones, and not every one. The data contain under 200,000 clones, around 79% of them singletons. Material for sequencing was peripheral blood. The receptors were sampled from a woman aged 40 to 49 with COVID-19, enrolled during active disease.

The chain couples TRBV11-2 to TRBJ1-6; 8 bases agree with TRBD1. The V gene's germline CDR1 is SGHAT and CDR2 FQNNGV. The CDR3 runs 16 residues. Trimming removed 6 bases from V and 6 bases from J; junction bases left unmatched: 10. CDR3 residues: CASRGVQGGINSPLHF. DNA of the CDR3: TGTGCCAGCAGGGGCGTACAGGGGGGAATTAATTCACCCCTCCACTTT.

The J gene is TRBJ2-3, the V gene TRBV6-5; 9 positions match TRBD2. The CDR3 has 15 residues. Germline V lookup: CDR1 MNHEY, CDR2 SVGAGI. V was clipped by 5 bases and J by 0 bases; unmatched bases: 3. The CDR3, as DNA: TGTGCCAGCAGTATAGCGGGGGAAAGCACAGATACGCAGTATTTT. Protein: CASSIAGESTDTQYF.

The J gene is TRBJ2-7, the V gene TRBV5-1; TRBD1 agrees at 8 bases. V lost 4 bases, J lost 1 base, and 4 bases stayed unmatched. This CDR3 has 14 residues. Germline V gives CDR1 SGHRS, CDR2 YFSETQ. In DNA form, the CDR3 reads TGCGCCAGCAGCGTGACAGGGGATTCCTACGAGCAGTACTTC. Residues: CASSVTGDSYEQYF.

The chain combines TRBV18 with TRBJ2-1, with 8 bases aligning to TRBD1. The junction had 9 bases not matched to a gene; V was cut back by 2 bases and J by 6 bases. The V gene's germline CDR1 is KGHSH and CDR2 LQKENI. The CDR3 runs 16 residues. CDR3 nucleotide sequence: TGTGCCAGCTCACCATTTCAGGGACAGGATCTCAATGAGCAGTTCTTC. Encoded protein: CASSPFQGQDLNEQFF.

This clone was counted between two and nine times. The chain links TRBV24-1 to TRBJ1-6, with D possibly TRBD1 on 5 matching bases. CDR3 length equals 14 residues. The germline V and J ends were trimmed by 8 bases and 9 bases, with 16 bases remaining between them. Germline CDR1 is KGHDR and CDR2 is SFDVKD. The CDR3 DNA is TGTGCCACCACCGAAGGACACTTAGTTTCACCCCTCCACTTT. It encodes CATTEGHLVSPLHF.

The chain combines TRBV3-1 (or the pseudogene TRBV3-2) with TRBJ1-4; 7 bases agree with TRBD1. Trimming took 1 base from V and 4 from J; bases not matched to a gene: 3. The CDR3 spans 15 residues. Germline CDR1 is LGHDT and CDR2 is YNNKEL (reference sequence). CDR3 coding DNA: TGTGCCAGCAGCCAAGGGTGGGACAGTAATGAAAAACTGTTTTTT. It codes for CASSQGWDSNEKLFF.

The V and J genes are TRBV7-9 and TRBJ1-1, with D maybe TRBD1 (6 bases). Germline V CDR1 and CDR2: SEHNR, FQNEAQ (reference sequence). Trimming pared 3 bases from V and 1 base from J, leaving 9 bases between. The CDR3 is made up of 14 amino acids. This chain's CDR3 is CASSFRTENTEAFF. In DNA, the CDR3 is TGTGCCAGCAGCTTCCGGACAGAGAACACTGAAGCTTTCTTT.

The chain employs TRBV11-1 and TRBJ2-5, with 14 bases identical to TRBD2. The trim removed 5 bases at V and 3 bases at J, leaving 5 bases unmatched. CDR1 and CDR2 from the germline V gene are SGHAT and FQDESV (reference sequence). There are 16 residues in the CDR3. The CDR3 DNA reads TGTGCCAGCAGCACCGGGACTAGCGGGAGAGAAGAGACCCAGTACTTC. It specifies CASSTGTSGREETQYF.

CDR3 sequence: CSASRGQTQYF. The CDR3 DNA follows: TGCAGTGCTAGCAGGGGACAGACCCAGTACTTC. The V gene is TRBV20-1, the J gene TRBJ2-5; the D gene is possibly TRBD1 (6 bases). The CDR3 totals 11 residues. Germline loops: CDR1 DFQATT, CDR2 SNEGSKA (reference sequence). Deletions cut 3 bases from V and 6 bases from J, with 8 bases between.

CDR3 residues: CASSRRGGSTNYGYTF. The CDR3 nucleotides read TGTGCCAGCAGCAGAAGGGGCGGCAGTACTAACTATGGCTACACCTTC. The gene calls are TRBV7-2 and TRBJ1-2, with TRBD1 as a possible D gene (5 bases). The CDR3 runs to 16 residues. Germline CDR1 is SGHTA and CDR2 is FQGNSA. Between the trimmed V and J ends, which lost 5 bases and 0 bases, there was a span of 16 bases.

This chain uses TRBV10-2 with TRBJ1-2; maybe TRBD1 (5 bases). The V end was cut by 6 bases, the J end by 8 bases, with 19 bases between. This CDR3 comprises 14 residues. Germline V lookup: CDR1 WSHSY, CDR2 SAAADI. Written as DNA, the CDR3 is TGCGCCAGCAGCCAGGACACTTCTATAGGGGGCTACACCTTC. Residues: CASSQDTSIGGYTF.

The chain links TRBV7-2 to TRBJ2-5; TRBD2 agrees at 11 bases. Germline trimming cut 5 bases from V and 5 bases from J; bases unmatched to any gene: 7. This CDR3 has 15 residues. The germline V gene encodes CDR1 SGHTA and CDR2 FQGNSA. Here the CDR3 DNA reads TGTGCCAGCAGCCCGTTGGGACTAGCGGCTGAGACCCAGTACTTC. Translation gives CASSPLGLAAETQYF.

The chain joins TRBV14 to TRBJ2-7; perhaps TRBD2 as D (6 bases). Trimming cost V 2 bases and J 0 bases, with 11 bases left between them. This CDR3 is 15 amino acids long. Germline values: CDR1 SGHDN, CDR2 FVKESK. CDR3 sequence: CASSQSGSGSYEQYF. The CDR3 nucleotides are TGTGCCAGCAGCCAATCGGGTAGCGGCTCCTACGAGCAGTACTTC.

The chain carries TRBV5-4 and TRBJ2-5; the match to TRBD1 covers 9 bases. Germline CDR1 reads SGHNT; CDR2 reads YYREEE (reference sequence). The CDR3 sequence is 16 residues long. V dropped 0 bases and J dropped 2; count of bases not matched to a gene: 5. The CDR3 region is CASSLVGDRAQETQYF. The DNA for the CDR3 is TGTGCCAGCAGCTTGGTTGGGGACAGGGCACAAGAGACCCAGTACTTC.

The CDR3 here is CASSQGGSYGYTF. CDR3 bases: TGTGCCAGCAGCCAAGGAGGGAGCTATGGCTACACCTTC. The chain has TRBV4-2 and TRBJ1-2; D not resolved. Germline values: CDR1 LGHNA, CDR2 YNFKEQ. The CDR3 has 13 residues. Trimming took off 1 base at V and 4 bases at J, with 7 bases between the two ends.

This clone occurred once. The chain has TRBV6-5 and TRBJ2-3; perhaps TRBD1 as D (5 bases). The CDR3 loop spans 16 amino acids. V was trimmed by 4 bases and J by 2 bases, leaving 16 bases between them. CDR1 and CDR2 (germline): MNHEY, SVGAGI. The CDR3 region has the DNA TGTGCCAGCAGTTCCGCAGGGAAGGTATTCACAGATACGCAGTATTTT. It translates to CASSSAGKVFTDTQYF.

Note on this clone: A read error may account for a junction end that differs from germline. The chain couples TRBV12-3 or TRBV12-4 to TRBJ2-7, with D unresolved. The CDR3 sequence is 11 residues long. The CDR3 loop reads CAKHISFEQYF. The CDR3 region has the DNA TGTGCCAAACACATCTCCTTCGAGCAGTACTTC.

The chain uses TRBV5-1 and TRBJ1-1; no definite D call. Trimming left V 4 bases short and J 4 bases short, with 17 bases between. The V gene's germline CDR1 is SGHRS and CDR2 YFSETQ. The CDR3 is 15 amino acids. The DNA of the CDR3 is TGCGCCAGCAGCCCCGTCACTGAAGCAGGCACTGAAGCTTTCTTT. This sequence encodes CASSPVTEAGTEAFF.

CDR3 protein: CASSADYPGRNTGELFF. The CDR3 DNA follows: TGTGCCAGCAGCGCCGACTACCCCGGGCGCAACACCGGGGAGCTGTTTTTT. This chain joins TRBV3-1 (or the pseudogene TRBV3-2) and TRBJ2-2; perhaps TRBD2 as D (5 bases). This CDR3 has 17 amino acids. Germline V gives CDR1 LGHDT, CDR2 YNNKEL (reference sequence). V was shortened by 5 bases and J by 2 bases, with 18 bases between the two germline ends.

The V gene is TRBV7-3, the J gene TRBJ1-1; 10 bases match TRBD1. This CDR3 has 19 amino acids. Looked up from germline, CDR1 is SGHTA and CDR2 is FQGTGA. The V and J ends lost 1 base and 1 base, in that order; junction bases with no gene match: 12. CDR3 DNA sequence: TGTGCCAGCAGCTTAAAATCCCTTGACAGGGGGCATGAGAACACTGAAGCTTTCTTT. This codes for CASSLKSLDRGHENTEAFF.

This chain links TRBV5-1 with TRBJ1-2; perhaps TRBD1 as D (6 bases). Germline V CDR1 and CDR2: SGHRS, YFSETQ. This CDR3 is built from 13 residues. The V and J ends lost 7 bases and 5 bases respectively, with 15 bases between them. CDR3 DNA sequence: TGCGCCAGCGGCCTCGAGGGGGATTATGGCTACACCTTC. Its protein product is CASGLEGDYGYTF.

The chain couples TRBV6-1 to TRBJ1-1; D is uncertain. The V and J ends lost 4 bases and 7 bases respectively, with 19 bases between them. The CDR3 has 15 amino acids. Per germline, CDR1 MNHNS and CDR2 SASEGT. CDR3: CASSAAKGALREAFF. The CDR3 nucleotides read TGTGCCAGCAGTGCAGCTAAGGGAGCCCTCCGTGAAGCTTTCTTT.

The V gene is TRBV5-6, the J gene TRBJ1-2; maybe TRBD1 (5 bases). Trimming took off 0 bases at V and 7 bases at J, with 13 bases between the two ends. Germline CDR1 reads SGHDT; CDR2 reads YYEEEE. CDR3 length: 14 residues. This CDR3 reads CASSLVQVRRGYTF. The CDR3 DNA sequence: TGTGCCAGCAGCTTGGTACAGGTTCGTCGTGGCTACACCTTC.

The rearrangement uses TRBV2 and TRBJ1-5; a weak D match, TRBD1 (5 bases). The CDR3 has 14 amino acids. Germline V gene lookup returns CDR1 SNHLY and CDR2 FYNNEI. V gave up 6 bases and J gave up 3 bases, with 12 bases separating them. The CDR3 nucleotides are TGTGCCAGCAGGGGCGACAGTGCCAATCAGCCCCAGCATTTT. This gives the protein CASRGDSANQPQHF.

The chain joins TRBV6-1 to TRBJ2-2; unclear D gene. CDR3 length equals 14 residues. Trimming removed 2 bases at V and 7 bases at J, with 11 bases between. The germline V gene encodes CDR1 MNHNS and CDR2 SASEGT. As DNA, the CDR3 is TGTGCCAGCAGTGAACCAGGATTGAGCGGGGAGCTGTTTTTT. Its protein product is CASSEPGLSGELFF.

V and J are TRBV3-1 (or the pseudogene TRBV3-2) and TRBJ1-4; TRBD1 is a possible D gene (5 bases). V was clipped by 6 bases and J by 2 bases, with 13 bases between them. Germline V lookup: CDR1 LGHDT, CDR2 YNNKEL (reference sequence). The CDR3 spans 15 residues. CDR3 sequence (DNA): TGTGCCAGCAGGGAAATACAGGAGACTAATGAAAAACTGTTTTTT. This codes for CASREIQETNEKLFF.

This chain uses TRBV12-3 or TRBV12-4 with TRBJ1-5; possibly TRBD1 for D (5 bases). V lost 4 bases and J lost 3, with 7 bases in between. The CDR3 has 13 residues. The CDR3, as DNA: TGTGCCAGCAGTTGGGGGGACAATCAGCCCCAGCATTTT. Translated: CASSWGDNQPQHF.

This clone was counted a few times. The chain uses TRBV6-5 and TRBJ1-5, with D possibly TRBD1 on 5 matching bases. V lost 2 bases, J lost 8 bases, and 13 bases lay in between. The CDR3 totals 14 residues. Germline V gene lookup returns CDR1 MNHEY and CDR2 SVGAGI. This CDR3 reads CASSYGGASEPQHF. The CDR3 coding sequence is TGTGCCAGCAGTTACGGCGGGGCCTCCGAGCCCCAGCATTTT.